This T cell receptor beta chain stems from a study of regulatory T cells in long-lasting Graves disease. The time point: newly diagnosed GD, antithyroid drugs for less than 3 months. Following extraction of RNA from PBMCs, that RNA was used to make the TCR library. This clonotype was observed a few times. Libraries of TCR beta came from iRepertoire HTBI primers plus Arm-PCR of CDR3 regions. In TCRdb, the multiplex PCR reads were re-called with MiXCR into one record per CDR3 protein. Of around 400,000 distinct CDR3 sequences listed, over 12% were seen once; the top ten hold about 8.3%. The same data also contributed to another study, on T cells in Graves' hyperthyroidism and ophthalmopathy. From that second work: In the first-round RT-PCR of the TCR CDR3, the HTBI primer set was used. Ophthalmopathy and stable hyperthyroidism were told apart by a 13 V-J model. Before onset, by a median of 6.5 months, the model predicted ophthalmopathy.

The receptor's source is a woman aged 35 to 49 with Graves disease. The input for sequencing was peripheral blood mononuclear cells (PBMCs), taken at new diagnosis, from a patient treated with antithyroid drugs.

Written as DNA, the CDR3 is TGTGCCAGCGCCCGGAGGGTACTAGCGGGAGACCGCCGCGAGCAGTACTTC. This encodes CASARRVLAGDRREQYF. The chain links TRBV6-2 or TRBV6-3 to TRBJ2-7; 11 bases are a match to TRBD2. This CDR3 comprises 17 residues. V lost 8 bases and J lost 6; bases outside the gene matches: 18. Germline CDR1 is MNHEY and CDR2 is SVGEGT.